This entry is about one TCR beta chain. This sample is drawn from a study of blood T cell repertoires in COVID-19. Only in-frame clones appear in the TCRdb table, and some are missing; sequencing was by immunoSEQ multiplex PCR. Here the sample spans approximately 160,000 clones, 70% to 90% being singletons. The TCR originated in a woman aged 55 to 70 with COVID-19, enrolled during active disease. Sequencing was performed on peripheral blood.

The CDR3 reads CASSSRGSGDGYTF. The CDR3 DNA reads TGTGCCAGCAGCTCCAGGGGCTCAGGGGATGGCTACACCTTC. V gene TRBV28 combines with J gene TRBJ1-2, with D possibly TRBD1 on 6 matching bases. CDR3 length: 14 residues. V was pared by 6 bases and J by 6 bases, with 17 bases between. The V gene's germline CDR1 is MDHEN and CDR2 SYDVKM.